This entry features one T cell receptor beta chain sequence. Random hexamers primed reverse transcription of 0.5 to 1 ug RNA. An immunoSEQ multiplex PCR amplified TCR beta CDR3 over 54 Vbeta and 13 Jbeta. TCRdb redid the calling of the immunoSEQ multiplex PCR reads with MiXCR, one entry per CDR3 protein. The table shows 150,000 to 200,000 distinct CDR3 sequences, with around 95% occurring only once. The sample originates from a study of CD8 T cells in Susac syndrome. Germline V gene lookup returns CDR1 DFQATT and CDR2 SNEGSKA (reference sequence). Trimming shortened V by 3 bases and J by 6 bases, and 15 bases separated the two germline ends. This CDR3 contains 13 residues.

The source is a human donor in good health. The sample was CD4+ T cells from PBMCs. The chain carries TRBV20-1 and TRBJ2-7; a weak D match, TRBD2 (6 bases). The CDR3 sequence is CSAREGGRGEQYF. The CDR3 DNA follows: TGCAGTGCTAGGGAGGGAGGACGAGGCGAGCAGTACTTC.